These T cell receptor beta chains were read from a single sample in a study of T cells in Graves' hyperthyroidism and ophthalmopathy. From the multiplex PCR reads, TCRdb called clonotypes with MiXCR, one entry per CDR3 protein. This table has around 440,000 distinct CDR3 sequences, approximately 14% appearing once. Sequenced: blood. These TCRs come from a woman aged 18-29 years with Graves' hyperthyroidism. CDR3s include the opening cysteine and the closing phenylalanine or tryptophan. Each record gives: V gene, D gene, CDR3 protein. A D gene is named only where the DNA matches it firmly.

V: TRBV4-2
D: .
CDR3: CASSQDSWSQWGYTF

V: TRBV19
D: .
CDR3: CASSLGDVNEQFF

V: TRBV4-1
D: TRBD1
CDR3: CASSPEYRQGVTNEKLFF

V: TRBV6-1
D: .
CDR3: CASSLLPDAEAFF

V: TRBV5-1
D: .
CDR3: CASSLGHGWEQYF

V: TRBV20-1
D: .
CDR3: CSARPAVGGDEKLFF

V: TRBV5-1
D: TRBD1
CDR3: CASSLEWDRNPYEQYF

V: TRBV28
D: TRBD1
CDR3: CASSLPTDRGPDNSPLHF

V: TRBV20-1
D: .
CDR3: CSARGGGGGANTEAFF

V: TRBV5-1
D: TRBD1
CDR3: CASTYKSRGLSPQFF

V: TRBV6-1
D: .
CDR3: CASGLTYSYEQYF

V: TRBV4-3
D: TRBD1
CDR3: CASSQDGQGGQPQHF

V: TRBV15
D: .
CDR3: CATSWAVGPYEQYF

V: TRBV9
D: TRBD2
CDR3: CASSVGTNYNEQFF

V: TRBV3-1
D: .
CDR3: CASSQESHYYEQYF

V: TRBV7-9
D: .
CDR3: CASSPGTGRKETQYF

V: TRBV5-1
D: TRBD2
CDR3: CASSLATSGVSYNEQFF

V: TRBV12-3/TRBV12-4
D: TRBD1
CDR3: CASSLGTGGFSTEAFF

V: TRBV2
D: .
CDR3: CATQSTNRYEQYF

V: TRBV5-4
D: .
CDR3: CASSWDSRDPPYQETQYF

V: TRBV6-2/TRBV6-3
D: .
CDR3: CASSPMVELSSYEQYF

V: TRBV29-1
D: .
CDR3: CSVGRTVHF

V: TRBV11-3
D: TRBD1
CDR3: CASSLVGTGNPRRENTEAFF

V: TRBV20-1
D: TRBD2
CDR3: CSARGVLAGGTDTQYF

V: TRBV6-2/TRBV6-3
D: .
CDR3: CASSLGNGGELFF

V: TRBV19
D: .
CDR3: CASSRSGWNTEAFF

V: TRBV5-6
D: .
CDR3: CASSFGGIGTEAFF